The entry that follows covers one T cell receptor beta chain sequence. As yet, its antigen is unknown. Using immunoSEQ multiplex PCR, the repertoire was profiled, and TCRdb retains in-frame clones only, with some absent. Here the sample spans tens of thousands of clones, 80% to 90% being singletons. The data derive from a study of OX40 agonist ivuxolimab in advanced cancers. The CDR3 length is 12 residues. Germline V gives CDR1 MDHEN, CDR2 SYDVKM. V was cut by 4 bases and J by 2 bases, with 5 bases left in between. Points from the study as a whole: Fewer expanded clones were found on average in CD4+ than in CD8+ T cells.

The gene calls are TRBV28 and TRBJ1-2; D remains unclear. The receptor was isolated from an adult with an advanced solid tumor such as melanoma, head and neck, liver or kidney cancer. The sample here was CD4+ or CD8+ T cells sorted from blood, taken in a trial of the OX40 agonist ivuxolimab. CDR3 protein: CASSSVNYGYTF. The CDR3 DNA follows: TGTGCCAGCAGTTCCGTCAACTATGGCTACACCTTC.